These T cell receptor beta chains were read from a single sample in a study of shared clonotypes between healthy human individuals. Produced via immunoSEQ multiplex PCR; TCRdb's table is partial and in-frame only. The table records some 2,400,000 clones, approximately 96% of them present only once. The sequenced sample was naive CD4+ T cells sorted from blood. All receptors come from a young man in good health. Each CDR3 is given with its conserved first and last residue. A D gene is named only where the DNA matches it firmly. Rows may omit the clone size; those that give it use once, few, many or a size class.

J,D,size,V,length,DNA,CDR3
TRBJ2-2,-,-,TRBV7-6,13,TGTGCCAGCAGGTTGAAAAACGCCGGGGAGCTGTTTTTT,CASRLKNAGELFF
TRBJ2-7,-,-,TRBV5-1,14,TGCGCCAGCAGCTTGGCAGTCGCGATGAACGAGCAGTACTTC,CASSLAVAMNEQYF
TRBJ1-1,-,-,TRBV4-1,15,TGCGCCAGCAGCCAACCAGACCGATGGGGCACTGAAGCTTTCTTT,CASSQPDRWGTEAFF
TRBJ2-2,-,-,TRBV19,13,TGTGCCAGTAGAACGACGAACACCGGGGAGCTGTTTTTT,CASRTTNTGELFF
TRBJ1-1,-,-,TRBV5-1,15,TGCGCCAGCAGCTTGGAACCCCACGGGGGCACTGAAGCTTTCTTT,CASSLEPHGGTEAFF
TRBJ2-7,-,once,TRBV30,13,TGTGCCTGGAGGCAGGGGTCGGCCTACGAGCAGTACTTC,CAWRQGSAYEQYF
TRBJ1-2,-,-,TRBV7-9,13,TGTGCCAGCAGCCGGGGGGGCGCCTATGGCTACACCTTC,CASSRGGAYGYTF
TRBJ2-3,TRBD2,-,TRBV18,16,TGTGCCAGCTCACCGCCCATAGCGGGAGGCACAGATACGCAGTATTTT,CASSPPIAGGTDTQYF
TRBJ2-7,-,-,TRBV5-4,11,TGTGCCAGCAGCTTGGGTAACGAGCAGTACTTC,CASSLGNEQYF
TRBJ1-5,-,-,TRBV5-8,14,TGTGCCAGCAGCTTTAGTGGCAGCAATCAGCCCCAGCATTTT,CASSFSGSNQPQHF
TRBJ2-1,-,-,TRBV5-1,15,TGCGCCAGCAGCTTGGGCCTGTTAACCTACAATGAGCAGTTCTTC,CASSLGLLTYNEQFF
TRBJ2-7,-,-,TRBV6-1,13,TGTGCCAGCGGGGAGCTACAAGTTCATGAGCAGTACTTC,CASGELQVHEQYF
TRBJ1-6,TRBD1,-,TRBV2,17,TGTGCCAGCAGTGAAGAGGCAGGGGGGAATTATAATTCACCCCTCCACTTT,CASSEEAGGNYNSPLHF
TRBJ2-5,-,few,TRBV10-3,14,TGTGCCATCGCCGGCGGAGTGGAACAAGAGACCCAGTACTTC,CAIAGGVEQETQYF
TRBJ2-3,TRBD2,once,TRBV9,18,TGTGCCAGCAGCGCAGCTAGCGGGGGGGTCTTTAGCACAGATACGCAGTATTTT,CASSAASGGVFSTDTQYF
TRBJ2-5,TRBD2,-,TRBV25-1,16,TGTGCCAGCGGACCCCAGCGGGGTTCCAAACAAGAGACCCAGTACTTC,CASGPQRGSKQETQYF
TRBJ2-1,TRBD2,-,TRBV6-4,17,TGTGCCAGCAGTGACTCCCGAACTAGCGGGTTTAACAATGAGCAGTTCTTC,CASSDSRTSGFNNEQFF
TRBJ1-2,-,-,TRBV10-3,14,TGTGCCATCGACGACTCCGGGACAACGTATGGCTACACCTTC,CAIDDSGTTYGYTF
TRBJ2-3,-,-,TRBV7-3,13,TGTGCCAGCAGCTCCGGGGGCCCTGGCACGCAGTATTTT,CASSSGGPGTQYF
TRBJ1-4,-,-,TRBV13,14,TGTGCCAGCAGCGAGACAGGAAGCGTTGAAAAACTGTTTTTT,CASSETGSVEKLFF
TRBJ2-2,-,-,TRBV6-1,15,TGTGCCAGCAGTGAACTGCCGGGGTGGGCCGGGGAGCTGTTTTTT,CASSELPGWAGELFF
TRBJ2-7,TRBD1,-,TRBV5-5,14,TGTGCCAGCAGCTTGGATGGACAGGGTCTAGTGCAGTACTTC,CASSLDGQGLVQYF
TRBJ1-5,-,-,TRBV2,15,TGTGCCAGCAGTGTTGAGGGGGTGTACAATCAGCCCCAGCATTTT,CASSVEGVYNQPQHF
TRBJ1-4,TRBD1,-,TRBV18,14,TGTGCCAGCTCTCCCGGGACAGGGGGAGAAAAACTGTTTTTT,CASSPGTGGEKLFF
TRBJ2-2,-,-,TRBV30,12,TGTGCCTGGAGGGCATCCCCCGGGGAGCTGTTTTTT,CAWRASPGELFF
TRBJ2-5,TRBD2,-,TRBV18,16,TGTGCCAGCTCACCCCGGACTAGCGAGTACCAAGAGACCCAGTACTTC,CASSPRTSEYQETQYF
TRBJ2-3,-,-,TRBV28,15,TGTGCCAGCAGTTTATCAGTTCGGGGAGCAGATACGCAGTATTTT,CASSLSVRGADTQYF
TRBJ1-2,TRBD1,-,TRBV18,14,TGTGCCAGCTCACCACGACAGGGAGGCTATGGCTACACCTTC,CASSPRQGGYGYTF
TRBJ2-1,-,-,TRBV7-9,13,TGTGCCAGCAGCTTACGAGGGACCGGTGAGCAGTTCTTC,CASSLRGTGEQFF
TRBJ2-5,TRBD2,-,TRBV4-1,14,TGCGCCAGCAGCCCCAGCGGGGTCCAAGAGACCCAGTACTTC,CASSPSGVQETQYF
TRBJ2-1,TRBD2,-,TRBV7-7,15,TGTGCTAGCAGTCCAGGACTAGCGGGAGACAATGAGCAGTTCTTC,CASSPGLAGDNEQFF